The next 15 T cell receptor beta chains were all read from a single sample in a study of human T cells and chemical hapten exposure. As to time point: patch test 1, 2 weeks after DPC sensitization. Treatment denoted: therapeutic diphenylcyclopropenone sensitization with weekly scalp DPC. TCRdb re-analysed the RACE reads in MiXCR, keeping a single row per CDR3 protein. The sample yields around 380,000 distinct CDR3 sequences, approximately 4.4% seen once. The sequences come from whole blood, collected in connection with sensitization to the hapten diphenylcyclopropenone (DPC). These TCRs come from a woman in her 50s with alopecia areata. Some clones in this sample may be carry-over from other donors' samples.

This clonotype was seen at least ten times. This rearrangement joins TRBV5-1 to TRBJ1-4; 9 bases fit TRBD1. The CDR3 consists of 16 residues. Germline V gives CDR1 SGHRS, CDR2 YFSETQ. J lost 5 bases, V lost 0 bases, and 5 bases had no gene match. The CDR3 spells CASSLAAGQGNEKLFF. CDR3 DNA: TGCGCCAGCAGCTTGGCTGCGGGACAGGGAAATGAAAAACTGTTTTTT. The full variable domain, with the rest looked up from reference TRBV5-1 and TRBJ1-4, is KAGVTQTPRYLIKTRGQQVTLSCSPISGHRSVSWYQQTPGQGLQFLFEYFSETQRNKGNFPGRFSGRQFSNSRSEMNVSTLELGDSALYLCASSLAAGQGNEKLFFGSGTQLSVL.

Details on this clonotype: A much larger clone differs by one base, so this may be a read error. This chain connects TRBV12-3 or TRBV12-4 to TRBJ1-5; D is uncertain. Trimming left V 2 bases short and J 0 bases short, with 11 bases between. The CDR3 contains 16 residues. CDR3 residues: CASSLSAAVSNQPQHF. Here the CDR3 DNA reads TGTGCCAGCAGTTTAAGTGCAGCGGTTAGCAATCAGCCCCAGCATTTT.

CDR3 in amino acids: CASQTGPSEQYF. The CDR3 region has the DNA TGTGCCAGTCAGACGGGGCCCTCCGAGCAGTACTTC. The chain links TRBV13 to TRBJ2-7; the D call may be TRBD1 or TRBD2 (5 bases each). The length of the CDR3 is 12 residues. Trimming took off 9 bases at V and 6 bases at J, with 15 bases between the two ends. Per the germline V gene, CDR1 is PRHDT and CDR2 is FYEKMQ (reference sequence). Full variable domain (rest looked up from reference TRBV13 and TRBJ2-7): AAGVIQSPRHLIKEKRETATLKCYPIPRHDTVYWYQQGPGQDPQFLISFYEKMQSDKGSIPDRFSAQQFSDYHSELNMSSLELGDSALYFCASQTGPSEQYFGPGTRLTVT.

The genes are TRBV28 and TRBJ2-7, with D unresolved. The CDR3 has 15 residues. The germline V gene encodes CDR1 MDHEN and CDR2 SYDVKM. V was cut by 4 bases and J by 3 bases, with 16 bases left in between. The CDR3 nucleotides read TGTGCCAGCAGTTCCACATCCGGGTCGCACTACGAGCAGTACTTC. This translates into CASSSTSGSHYEQYF.

This clonotype was recorded a few times. The CDR3 sequence: CASSEASGSVYFTGELFF. Written as DNA, the CDR3 is TGTGCCAGCAGTGAAGCCAGCGGGTCCGTATATTTCACCGGGGAGCTGTTTTTT. This chain connects TRBV25-1 to TRBJ2-2, with D perhaps TRBD2 (6 bases). V lost 2 bases, J lost 4 bases, and 20 bases lay in between. CDR1 and CDR2 (germline): MGHDK, SYGVNS. The CDR3 is 18 residues long.

This clonotype was counted at least ten times. The V gene is TRBV6-1, the J gene TRBJ2-2, with D possibly matching TRBD2 (5 bases). In germline, CDR1 is MNHNS, CDR2 SASEGT. The CDR3 runs to 15 residues. Trimming removed 6 bases from V and 7 bases from J, with 18 bases in between. CDR3 nucleotides: TGTGCCAGCAGGAGCGGTCCCAAAAGCGGCGGGGAGCTGTTTTTT. Amino acids: CASRSGPKSGGELFF.

Ten or more counts support this clonotype. The chain uses TRBV27 and TRBJ2-1; D remains ambiguous. The CDR3 has 15 residues. Trimming removed 4 bases from V and 3 bases from J, with 13 bases in between. Germline assignment: CDR1 MNHEY and CDR2 SMNVEV (reference sequence). CDR3 coding DNA: TGTGCCAGCAGTTATAACTGGGATCGCTACAATGAGCAGTTCTTC. It codes for CASSYNWDRYNEQFF.

This clonotype appeared a few times. V is TRBV28 and J is TRBJ2-1; 11 nucleotides line up with TRBD1. V was pared by 4 bases and J by 7 bases, with 3 bases of the junction left unmatched. The V gene's germline CDR1 is MDHEN and CDR2 SYDVKM. CDR3 length: 14 amino acids. The CDR3 DNA is TGTGCCAGCAGTTCCGGGACAGGGGGGAATGAGCAGTTCTTC. It is translated as CASSSGTGGNEQFF.

This clonotype came up a few times. The chain employs TRBV20-1 and TRBJ2-3, with a weak D call TRBD1 (6 bases). CDR3 length: 15 amino acids. V lost 5 bases and J 2 bases, leaving 17 bases between the germline ends. Germline CDR1 reads DFQATT; CDR2 reads SNEGSKA (reference sequence). The CDR3 loop reads CSAWGLAGVTDTQYF. In nucleotides, the CDR3 is TGCAGTGCTTGGGGGCTTGCGGGCGTCACAGATACGCAGTATTTT.

J is TRBJ2-1 and V is TRBV6-5, with 9 bases that match TRBD1. Unmatched junction bases numbered 7, after V lost 5 bases and J lost 8 bases. This CDR3 comprises 14 residues. Germline V gene lookup returns CDR1 MNHEY and CDR2 SVGAGI. CDR3 region: CASSGGQGKDEQFF. The CDR3 DNA sequence: TGTGCCAGCAGTGGGGGACAGGGCAAGGATGAGCAGTTCTTC.

The V gene is TRBV7-2, the J gene TRBJ2-3, with D tentatively TRBD2 (5 bases). Germline CDR1 SGHTA, CDR2 FQGNSA. This CDR3 is 11 amino acids long. V lost 5 bases and J 8 bases, leaving 8 bases between the germline ends. CDR3 sequence: CASSREGTQYF. The CDR3 coding sequence is TGTGCCAGCAGCCGCGAGGGTACGCAGTATTTT.

About this clonotype: This may arise from a read error, as a much more abundant clone is one base away. The CDR3 spells CASSFGVGSTDTQYF. Written as DNA, the CDR3 is TGTGCCAGCAGCTTTGGCGTGGGCTCGACGGATACGCAGTATTTT. The chain links TRBV7-9 to TRBJ2-3; D gene ambiguous. V was cut by 3 bases and J by 6 bases, with 16 bases left in between. Germline V lookup: CDR1 SEHNR, CDR2 FQNEAQ (reference sequence). CDR3 length: 15 residues.

In its sample, this clonotype was seen many times. V and J are TRBV7-7 and TRBJ2-3; TRBD1 or TRBD2 may be the D gene (5 bases each). The CDR3 sequence is 13 residues long. Trimming stripped 5 bases from V and 1 base from J, with 7 bases between. Germline-derived CDR1 and CDR2 are SSHAT and FNYEAQ (reference sequence). The CDR3 region is CASSRGGTDTQYF. The CDR3 DNA is TGTGCCAGCAGCCGAGGGGGCACAGATACGCAGTATTTT.

This clonotype was detected only a few times. The chain carries TRBV12-3 or TRBV12-4 and TRBJ1-2, with a possible D match to TRBD1 (5 bases). The CDR3 is made up of 11 amino acids. V gave up 8 bases and J gave up 3 bases, with 7 bases separating them. For the CDR3, the DNA is TGTGCCAGCTGGGGGGACTATGGCTACACCTTC. Translated, it gives CASWGDYGYTF.

The chain employs TRBV27 and TRBJ1-4; 7 nucleotides align to TRBD1. Germline-derived CDR1 and CDR2 are MNHEY and SMNVEV (reference sequence). The CDR3 length is 15 residues. J was trimmed by 3 bases and V by 6 bases; bases with no gene match: 7. The DNA for the CDR3 is TGTGCCAGCAGGCTCGTTAGGGGGCCTAATGAAAAACTGTTTTTT. Protein sequence: CASRLVRGPNEKLFF.